This T cell receptor beta chain is from a study of shared clonotypes between healthy human individuals. Every contributor of samples was a Caucasian grown-up residing in Nashville, Tennessee. General study results and limits: Sampling covered blood only; tissue repertoires likely differ. Generation of non-shared clonotypes was less probable than generation of clonotypes shared by all four donors. Approximately 5% was the fraction of naive CD4 clonotypes found shared across a few donors.

CDR3 length equals 17 residues. With V trimmed by 1 base and J by 3 bases, 5 bases remained unmatched. Germline lookup yields CDR1 KGHSH and CDR2 LQKENI. Details on this clone: What it recognizes is unknown.

Here immunoSEQ multiplex PCR was the method, and the copy in TCRdb shows in-frame clones only, minus some. The table includes over 75,000 clones, about 70% detected once. The specimen sequenced was memory CD8+ T cells sorted from blood. Subset described: CD45RO+ cells pooled with CCR7-negative TemRA cells. The clonotype was recovered from a man aged 25-45 years in good health. The V call is TRBV18, the J call TRBJ2-3; TRBD1 matches at 12 bases. CDR3 sequence (DNA): TGTGCCAGCTCACCACGGGGACAGGGGGCATTGACAGATACGCAGTATTTT. This gives the protein CASSPRGQGALTDTQYF.